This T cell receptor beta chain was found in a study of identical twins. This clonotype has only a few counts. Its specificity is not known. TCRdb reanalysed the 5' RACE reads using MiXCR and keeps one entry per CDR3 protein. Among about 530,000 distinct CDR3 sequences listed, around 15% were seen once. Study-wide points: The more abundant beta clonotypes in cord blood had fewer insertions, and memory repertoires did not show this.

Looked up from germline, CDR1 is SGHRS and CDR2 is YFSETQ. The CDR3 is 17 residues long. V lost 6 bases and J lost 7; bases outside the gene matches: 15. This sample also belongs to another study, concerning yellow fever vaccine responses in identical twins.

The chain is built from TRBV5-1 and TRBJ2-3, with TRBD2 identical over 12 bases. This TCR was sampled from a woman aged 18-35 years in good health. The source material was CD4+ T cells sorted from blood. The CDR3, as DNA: TGCGCCAGCACCCTCTCTTCTAGCGGGAGGGTAACAAATACGCAGTATTTT. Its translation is CASTLSSSGRVTNTQYF.